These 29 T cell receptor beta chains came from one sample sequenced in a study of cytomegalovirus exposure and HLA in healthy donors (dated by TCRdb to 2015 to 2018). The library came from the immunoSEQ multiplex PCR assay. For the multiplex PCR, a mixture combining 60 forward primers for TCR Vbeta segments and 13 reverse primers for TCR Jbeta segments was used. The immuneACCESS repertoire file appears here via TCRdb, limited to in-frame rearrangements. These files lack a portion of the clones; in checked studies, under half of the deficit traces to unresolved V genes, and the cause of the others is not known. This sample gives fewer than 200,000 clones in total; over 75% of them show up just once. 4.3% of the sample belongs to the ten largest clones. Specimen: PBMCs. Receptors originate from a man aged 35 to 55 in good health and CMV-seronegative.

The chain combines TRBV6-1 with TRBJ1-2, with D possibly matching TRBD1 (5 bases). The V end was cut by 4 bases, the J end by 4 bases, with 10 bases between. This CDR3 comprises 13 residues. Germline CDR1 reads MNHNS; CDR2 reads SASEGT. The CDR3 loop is CASSGRDSYGYTF. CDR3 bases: TGTGCCAGCAGTGGAAGGGACTCCTATGGCTACACCTTC.

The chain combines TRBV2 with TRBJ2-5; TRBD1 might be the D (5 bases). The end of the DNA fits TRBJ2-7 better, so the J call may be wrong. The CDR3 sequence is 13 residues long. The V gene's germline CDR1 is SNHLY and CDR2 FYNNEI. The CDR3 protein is CASSLRASYEQYF. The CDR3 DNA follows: TGTGCCAGCAGTCTCAGGGCCTCCTACGAGCAGTACTTC.

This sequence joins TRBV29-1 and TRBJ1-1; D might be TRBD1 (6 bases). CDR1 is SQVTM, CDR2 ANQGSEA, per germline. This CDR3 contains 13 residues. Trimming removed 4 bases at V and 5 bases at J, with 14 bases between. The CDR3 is CSVVQGISTEAFF. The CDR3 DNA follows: TGCAGCGTTGTACAGGGAATCTCGACTGAAGCTTTCTTT.

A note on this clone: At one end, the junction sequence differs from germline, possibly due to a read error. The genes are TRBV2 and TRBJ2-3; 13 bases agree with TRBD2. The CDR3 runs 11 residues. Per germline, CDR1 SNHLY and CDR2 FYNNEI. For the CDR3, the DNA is TGTGCCAGCAATCCGGGACTAGCGGGGTCTTTT. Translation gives CASNPGLAGSF.

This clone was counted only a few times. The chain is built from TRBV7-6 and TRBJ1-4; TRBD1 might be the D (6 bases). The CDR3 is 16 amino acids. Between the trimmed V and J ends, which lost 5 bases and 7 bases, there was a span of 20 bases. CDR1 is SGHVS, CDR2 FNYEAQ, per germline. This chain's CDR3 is CASSNPLRDTSEKLFF. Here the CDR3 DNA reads TGTGCCAGCAGCAACCCATTACGGGACACCTCTGAAAAACTGTTTTTT.

In DNA form, the CDR3 reads TGCGCCAGCAGCTTGGCGTCGGGACACTATGGGGCCACTGAAGCTTTCTTT. This sequence encodes CASSLASGHYGATEAFF. The chain carries TRBV5-1 and TRBJ1-1; D may be TRBD1 (6 bases). V was shortened by 0 bases and J by 4 bases, with 19 bases between the two germline ends. The CDR3 totals 17 residues. CDR1 is SGHRS, CDR2 YFSETQ, per germline.

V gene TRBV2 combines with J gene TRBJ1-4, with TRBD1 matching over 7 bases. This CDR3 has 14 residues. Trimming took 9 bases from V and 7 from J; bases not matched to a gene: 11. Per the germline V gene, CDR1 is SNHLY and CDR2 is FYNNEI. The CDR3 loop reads CASTEGQRREKLFF. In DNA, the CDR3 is TGTGCCAGTACTGAGGGACAGAGACGTGAAAAACTGTTTTTT.

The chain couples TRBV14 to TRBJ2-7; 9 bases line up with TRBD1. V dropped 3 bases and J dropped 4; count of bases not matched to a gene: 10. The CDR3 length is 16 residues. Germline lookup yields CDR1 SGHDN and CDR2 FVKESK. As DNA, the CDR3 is TGTGCCAGCAGCCATCTAACAGGGGGCAAGCGGTACGAGCAGTACTTC. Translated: CASSHLTGGKRYEQYF.

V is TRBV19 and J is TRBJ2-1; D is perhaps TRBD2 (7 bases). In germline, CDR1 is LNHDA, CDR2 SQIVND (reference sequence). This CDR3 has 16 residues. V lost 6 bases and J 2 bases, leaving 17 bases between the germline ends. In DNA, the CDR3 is TGTGCCAGTAGCCCATTGGGGGGGCCTACCTACAATGAGCAGTTCTTC. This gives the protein CASSPLGGPTYNEQFF.

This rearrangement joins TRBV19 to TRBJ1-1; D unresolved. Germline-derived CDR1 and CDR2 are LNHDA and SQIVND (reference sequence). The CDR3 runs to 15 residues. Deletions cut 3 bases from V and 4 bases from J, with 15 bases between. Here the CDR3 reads CASSIEALMSTEAFF. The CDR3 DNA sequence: TGTGCCAGTAGTATTGAGGCGTTGATGAGCACTGAAGCTTTCTTT.

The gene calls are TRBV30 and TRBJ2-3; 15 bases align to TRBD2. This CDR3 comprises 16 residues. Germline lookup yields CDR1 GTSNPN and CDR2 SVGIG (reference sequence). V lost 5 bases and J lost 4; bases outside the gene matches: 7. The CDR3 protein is CAWGSGLAGGPDTQYF. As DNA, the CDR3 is TGTGCCTGGGGATCCGGACTAGCGGGGGGGCCAGATACGCAGTATTTT. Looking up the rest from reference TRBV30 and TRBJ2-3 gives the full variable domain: SQTIHQWPATLVQPVGSPLSLECTVEGTSNPNLYWYRQAAGRGLQLLFYSVGIGQISSEVPQNLSASRPQDRQFILSSKKLLLSDSGFYLCAWGSGLAGGPDTQYFGPGTRLTVL.

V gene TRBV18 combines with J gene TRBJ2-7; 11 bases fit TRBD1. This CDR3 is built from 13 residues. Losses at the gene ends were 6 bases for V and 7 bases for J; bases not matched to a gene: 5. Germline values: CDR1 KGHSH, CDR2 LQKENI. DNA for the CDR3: TGTGCCAGCTCCCCGGGACAGGGGGGAGAGCAGTACTTC. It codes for CASSPGQGGEQYF.

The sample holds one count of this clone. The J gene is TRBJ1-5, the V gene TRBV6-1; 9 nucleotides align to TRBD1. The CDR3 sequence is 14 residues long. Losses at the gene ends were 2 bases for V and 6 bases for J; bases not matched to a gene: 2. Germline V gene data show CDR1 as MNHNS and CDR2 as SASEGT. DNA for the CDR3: TGTGCCAGCAGTGAAATGGGACAGGGTCAGCCCCAGCATTTT. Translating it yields CASSEMGQGQPQHF.

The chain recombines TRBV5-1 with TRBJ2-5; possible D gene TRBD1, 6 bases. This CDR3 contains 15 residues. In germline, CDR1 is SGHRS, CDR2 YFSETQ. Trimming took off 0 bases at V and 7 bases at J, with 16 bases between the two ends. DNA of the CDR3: TGCGCCAGCAGCTTGGATGGGACACCCCTTTTGACCCAGTACTTC. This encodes CASSLDGTPLLTQYF. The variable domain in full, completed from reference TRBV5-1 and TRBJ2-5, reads KAGVTQTPRYLIKTRGQQVTLSCSPISGHRSVSWYQQTPGQGLQFLFEYFSETQRNKGNFPGRFSGRQFSNSRSEMNVSTLELGDSALYLCASSLDGTPLLTQYFGPGTRLLVL.

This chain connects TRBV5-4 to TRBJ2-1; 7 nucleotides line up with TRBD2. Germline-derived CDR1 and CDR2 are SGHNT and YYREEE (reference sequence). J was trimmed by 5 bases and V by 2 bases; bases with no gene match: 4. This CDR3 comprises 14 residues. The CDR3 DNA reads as TGTGCCAGCAGCTTTAACGGGGGGAACAATGAGCAGTTCTTC. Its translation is CASSFNGGNNEQFF. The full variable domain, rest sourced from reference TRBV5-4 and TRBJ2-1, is ETGVTQSPTHLIKTRGQQVTLRCSSQSGHNTVSWYQQALGQGPQFIFQYYREEENGRGNFPPRFSGLQFPNYSSELNVNALELDDSALYLCASSFNGGNNEQFFGPGTRLTVL.

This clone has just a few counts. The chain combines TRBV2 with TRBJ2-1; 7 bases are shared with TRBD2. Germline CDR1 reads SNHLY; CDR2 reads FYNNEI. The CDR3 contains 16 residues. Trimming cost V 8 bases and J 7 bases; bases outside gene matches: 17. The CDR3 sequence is CASGVVGGEPLNEQFF. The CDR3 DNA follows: TGTGCCAGCGGTGTTGTGGGGGGGGAGCCGTTGAATGAGCAGTTCTTC.

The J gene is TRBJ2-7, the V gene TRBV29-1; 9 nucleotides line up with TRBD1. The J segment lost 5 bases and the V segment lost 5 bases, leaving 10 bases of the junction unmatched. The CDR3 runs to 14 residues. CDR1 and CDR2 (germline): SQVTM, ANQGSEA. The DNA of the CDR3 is TGCAGCGTTAACCTCTGGGACAGGGAGGACGAGCAGTACTTC. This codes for CSVNLWDREDEQYF.

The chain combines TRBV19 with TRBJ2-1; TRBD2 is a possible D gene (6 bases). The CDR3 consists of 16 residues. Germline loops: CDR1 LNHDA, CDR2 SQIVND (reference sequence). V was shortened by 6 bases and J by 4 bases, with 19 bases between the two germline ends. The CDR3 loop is CASRSSVPARYNEQFF. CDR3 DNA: TGTGCCAGTAGGTCTAGCGTTCCAGCTAGGTACAATGAGCAGTTCTTC.

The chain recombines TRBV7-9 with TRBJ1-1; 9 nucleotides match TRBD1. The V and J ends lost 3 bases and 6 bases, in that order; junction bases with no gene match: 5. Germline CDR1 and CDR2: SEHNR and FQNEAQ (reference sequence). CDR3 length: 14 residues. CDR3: CASSFTGGAAEAFF. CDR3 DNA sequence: TGTGCCAGCAGCTTCACAGGGGGCGCCGCTGAAGCTTTCTTT.

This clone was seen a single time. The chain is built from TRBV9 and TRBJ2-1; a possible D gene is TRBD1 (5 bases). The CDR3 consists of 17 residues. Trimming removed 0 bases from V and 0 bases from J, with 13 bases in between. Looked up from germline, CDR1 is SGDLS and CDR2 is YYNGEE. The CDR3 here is CASSVVWGRSSYNEQFF. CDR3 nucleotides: TGTGCCAGCAGCGTAGTCTGGGGCCGGAGCTCCTACAATGAGCAGTTCTTC.

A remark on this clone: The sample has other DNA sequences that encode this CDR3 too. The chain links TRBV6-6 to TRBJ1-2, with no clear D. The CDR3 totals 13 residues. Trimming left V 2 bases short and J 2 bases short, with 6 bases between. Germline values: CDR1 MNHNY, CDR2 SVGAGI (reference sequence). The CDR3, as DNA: TGTGCCAGCAGTTACGGCGGGAACTATGGCTACACCTTC. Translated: CASSYGGNYGYTF.

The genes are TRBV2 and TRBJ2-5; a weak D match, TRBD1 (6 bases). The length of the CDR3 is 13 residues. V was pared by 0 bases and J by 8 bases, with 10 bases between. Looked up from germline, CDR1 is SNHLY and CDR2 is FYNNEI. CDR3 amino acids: CASSEAPGVTQYF. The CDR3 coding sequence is TGTGCCAGCAGTGAAGCGCCAGGGGTAACCCAGTACTTC.

CDR3 protein: CSVGGLPGPSGETQYF. In nucleotides, the CDR3 is TGCAGCGTTGGAGGTCTCCCGGGACCAAGCGGGGAGACCCAGTACTTC. The rearrangement joins TRBV29-1 to TRBJ2-5; possible D gene TRBD2, 6 bases. Trimming stripped 4 bases from V and 5 bases from J, with 23 bases between. Germline CDR1 SQVTM, CDR2 ANQGSEA. CDR3 size: 16 residues.

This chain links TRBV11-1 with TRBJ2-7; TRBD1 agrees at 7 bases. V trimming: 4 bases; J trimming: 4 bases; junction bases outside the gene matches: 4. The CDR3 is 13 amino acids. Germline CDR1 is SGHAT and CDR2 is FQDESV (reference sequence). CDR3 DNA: TGTGCCAGCAGCTCCCGGGACAGTTACGAGCAGTACTTC. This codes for CASSSRDSYEQYF.

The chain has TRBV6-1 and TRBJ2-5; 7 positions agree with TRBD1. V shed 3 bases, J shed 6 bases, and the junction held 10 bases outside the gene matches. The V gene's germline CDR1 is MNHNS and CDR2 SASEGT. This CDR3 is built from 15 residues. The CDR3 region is CASSDPAQGRQTQYF. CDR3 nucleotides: TGTGCCAGCAGTGACCCCGCACAGGGGAGACAGACCCAGTACTTC.

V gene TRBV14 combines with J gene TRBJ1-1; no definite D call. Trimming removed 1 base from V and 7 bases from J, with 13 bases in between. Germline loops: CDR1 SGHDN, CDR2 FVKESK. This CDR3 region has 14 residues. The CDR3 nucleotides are TGTGCCAGCAGCCAAGTCCCCTTTGCGGGTGAAGCTTTCTTT. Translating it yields CASSQVPFAGEAFF.

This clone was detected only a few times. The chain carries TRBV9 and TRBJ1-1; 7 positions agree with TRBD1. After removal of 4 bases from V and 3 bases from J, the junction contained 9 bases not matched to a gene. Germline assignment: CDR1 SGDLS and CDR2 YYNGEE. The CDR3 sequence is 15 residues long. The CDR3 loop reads CASSPRGEEDTEAFF. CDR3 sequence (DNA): TGTGCCAGCAGCCCCAGGGGGGAGGAGGACACTGAAGCTTTCTTT.

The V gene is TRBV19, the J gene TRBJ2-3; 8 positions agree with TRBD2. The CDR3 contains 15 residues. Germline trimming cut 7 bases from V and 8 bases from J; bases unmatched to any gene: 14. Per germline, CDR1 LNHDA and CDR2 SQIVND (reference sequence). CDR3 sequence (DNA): TGTGCCAGTAAGGCTAGCGGGTCAGGGGCTGGTACGCAGTATTTT. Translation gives CASKASGSGAGTQYF. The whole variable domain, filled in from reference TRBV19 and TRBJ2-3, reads DGGITQSPKYLFRKEGQNVTLSCEQNLNHDAMYWYRQDPGQGLRLIYYSQIVNDFQKGDIAEGYSVSREKKESFPLTVTSAQKNPTAFYLCASKASGSGAGTQYFGPGTRLTVL.

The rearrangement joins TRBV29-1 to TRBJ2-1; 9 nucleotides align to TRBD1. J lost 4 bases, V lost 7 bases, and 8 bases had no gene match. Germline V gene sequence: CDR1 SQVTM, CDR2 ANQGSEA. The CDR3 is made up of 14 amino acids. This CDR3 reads CSAWGTGYYNEQFF. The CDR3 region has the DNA TGCAGCGCGTGGGGGACAGGGTATTACAATGAGCAGTTCTTC.